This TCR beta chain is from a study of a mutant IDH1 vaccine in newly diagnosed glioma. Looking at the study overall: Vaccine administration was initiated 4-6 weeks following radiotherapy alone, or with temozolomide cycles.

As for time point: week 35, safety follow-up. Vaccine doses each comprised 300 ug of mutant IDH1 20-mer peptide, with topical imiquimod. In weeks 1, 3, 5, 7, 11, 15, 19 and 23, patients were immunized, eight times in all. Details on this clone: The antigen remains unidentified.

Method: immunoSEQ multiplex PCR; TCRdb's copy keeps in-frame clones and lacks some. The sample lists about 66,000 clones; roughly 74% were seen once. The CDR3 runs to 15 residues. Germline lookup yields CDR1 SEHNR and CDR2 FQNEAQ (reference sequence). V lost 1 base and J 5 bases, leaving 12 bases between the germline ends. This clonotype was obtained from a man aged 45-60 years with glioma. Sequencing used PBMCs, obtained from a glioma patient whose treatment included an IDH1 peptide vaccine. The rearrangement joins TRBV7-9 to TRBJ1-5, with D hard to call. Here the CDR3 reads CASSLDTSLDQPQHF. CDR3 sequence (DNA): TGTGCCAGCAGCTTAGACACAAGCCTAGATCAGCCCCAGCATTTT. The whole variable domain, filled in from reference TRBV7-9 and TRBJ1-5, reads DTGVSQNPRHKITKRGQNVTFRCDPISEHNRLYWYRQTLGQGPEFLTYFQNEAQLEKSRLLSDRFSAERPKGSFSTLEIQRTEQGDSAMYLCASSLDTSLDQPQHFGDGTRLSIL.